The clone carrying this TCR beta chain was seen many times. The target antigen is unknown. MiXCR, applied by TCRdb to the 5' RACE reads, yields one record per CDR3 protein. This table holds 240,000 or so distinct CDR3 sequences, approximately 7% found once. These data originate in a study of identical twins. Study-wide results and caveats: A lower insertion count was a feature of abundant cord blood beta clonotypes, with no such feature in memory repertoires.

Germline CDR1 is SGHTA and CDR2 is FQGNSA. The length of the CDR3 is 16 residues. Trimming removed 3 bases from V and 5 bases from J, with 19 bases in between. The same sample was also studied in work on yellow fever vaccine responses in identical twins.

This receptor was identified in a woman aged 18-30 years in good health. The sample consisted of memory (CD45RO+) T cells sorted from blood. V is TRBV7-2 and J is TRBJ2-5; a weak D match, TRBD2 (6 bases). The CDR3 DNA reads TGTGCCAGCAGCTTGTTCTTTGGAGGGGTTTTGGAGACCCAGTACTTC. Its translation: CASSLFFGGVLETQYF.